Following are 9 T cell receptor beta chains from one sample sequenced in a study of blood T cells in healthy people across ages. The authors ran a second PCR of about 6 to 11 cycles using a sample-barcoded 5' primer and a J-beta primer mix. TCRdb passed the 5' RACE reads through MiXCR, listing each CDR3 protein once. The table lists approximately 780,000 distinct CDR3 sequences, more than 25% of them singletons. Another study also made use of these data, one on T cells of mothers and their children.

Input material: blood. Every receptor here comes from a boy between 10 and 17 years old in good health.

The rearrangement links TRBV5-6 to TRBJ2-5, with D possibly called TRBD1 or TRBD2 (6 bases each). The CDR3 consists of 13 residues. CDR1 is SGHDT and CDR2 is YYEEEE in the germline V gene. V was trimmed by 4 bases and J by 5 bases, leaving 12 bases between them. The CDR3 DNA is TGTGCCAGCAGCATACAGGGACTGGAGACCCAGTACTTC. Amino acids: CASSIQGLETQYF.

There are a few counts of this clonotype. The rearrangement links TRBV20-1 to TRBJ2-7; D remains unclear. The germline CDR1 and CDR2 sequences are DFQATT and SNEGSKA (reference sequence). This CDR3 has 15 residues. V lost 3 bases and J lost 3, with 18 bases in between. CDR3 in amino acids: CSARGGSQPRYEQYF. In nucleotides, the CDR3 is TGCAGTGCTAGGGGCGGCAGCCAACCCCGCTACGAGCAGTACTTC.

This clonotype was counted a few times. V gene TRBV5-1 combines with J gene TRBJ1-2, with 7 bases matching TRBD1. The V and J ends lost 7 bases and 5 bases, in that order; junction bases with no gene match: 8. The CDR3 is 13 residues long. From germline, CDR1 is SGHRS and CDR2 YFSETQ. The chain's CDR3 is CASRVRGKYGYTF. CDR3 DNA: TGCGCCAGCCGGGTCAGGGGGAAGTATGGCTACACCTTC.

The gene calls are TRBV3-1 and TRBJ1-1; D perhaps matches TRBD1 (5 bases). Per the germline V gene, CDR1 is LGHDT and CDR2 is YNNKEL (reference sequence). V was shortened by 3 bases and J by 5 bases, with 16 bases between the two germline ends. The CDR3 has 15 residues. Here the CDR3 reads CASSHQPGRMTEAFF. CDR3 in DNA: TGTGCCAGCAGCCATCAACCGGGACGGATGACTGAAGCTTTCTTT.

This clonotype was seen a few times. This rearrangement joins TRBV19 to TRBJ1-1, with 12 bases identical to TRBD1. The CDR3 runs 16 residues. Per the germline V gene, CDR1 is LNHDA and CDR2 is SQIVND (reference sequence). Germline trimming cut 2 bases from V and 5 bases from J; bases unmatched to any gene: 6. CDR3 region: CASSIPGQGARTEAFF. Written as DNA, the CDR3 is TGTGCCAGTAGTATACCGGGACAGGGGGCGCGAACTGAAGCTTTCTTT.

The V gene is TRBV12-3 or TRBV12-4, the J gene TRBJ2-1; TRBD1 matches at 10 bases. This CDR3 comprises 16 residues. V shed 6 bases, J shed 0 bases, and the junction held 5 bases outside the gene matches. The CDR3 DNA reads as TGTGCCAGCAGCCCACGGACAGGGGGCTCCTACAATGAGCAGTTCTTC. Translated: CASSPRTGGSYNEQFF.

This chain's CDR3 is CASSPFHTGGTYEQYF. The CDR3 nucleotides read TGCGCCAGCAGCCCATTCCACACAGGGGGCACCTACGAGCAGTACTTC. This sequence joins TRBV4-1 and TRBJ2-5, with 9 bases fitting TRBD1. The end of the DNA is better explained by TRBJ2-7, so the J call may be wrong. Germline CDR1 reads MGHRA; CDR2 reads YSYEKL. CDR3 size: 16 residues.

Concerning this clonotype itself: One end of the junction varies from germline; a read error may be responsible. The CDR3 sequence is CAIGQEADHRF. CDR3 sequence (DNA): TGTGCCATCGGGCAGGAGGCGGATCACCGCTTT. The rearrangement joins TRBV10-3 to TRBJ1-4; D not certain. This CDR3 region has 11 residues. Per germline, CDR1 ENHRY and CDR2 SYGVKD.

The sample holds a few counts of this clonotype. The chain uses TRBV7-3 and TRBJ1-1; unclear D gene. Germline V lookup: CDR1 SGHTA, CDR2 FQGTGA. This CDR3 is built from 14 residues. Trimming cost V 4 bases and J 6 bases, with 15 bases left between them. The CDR3 nucleotides are TGTGCCAGCAGCTCCACCCTTTATGTGGCTGAAGCTTTCTTT. The encoded protein is CASSSTLYVAEAFF. The whole variable domain, remainder taken from reference TRBV7-3 and TRBJ1-1, is GAGVSQTPSNKVTEKGKYVELRCDPISGHTALYWYRQSLGQGPEFLIYFQGTGAADDSGLPNDRFFAVRPEGSVSTLKIQRTERGDSAVYLCASSSTLYVAEAFFGQGTRLTVV.